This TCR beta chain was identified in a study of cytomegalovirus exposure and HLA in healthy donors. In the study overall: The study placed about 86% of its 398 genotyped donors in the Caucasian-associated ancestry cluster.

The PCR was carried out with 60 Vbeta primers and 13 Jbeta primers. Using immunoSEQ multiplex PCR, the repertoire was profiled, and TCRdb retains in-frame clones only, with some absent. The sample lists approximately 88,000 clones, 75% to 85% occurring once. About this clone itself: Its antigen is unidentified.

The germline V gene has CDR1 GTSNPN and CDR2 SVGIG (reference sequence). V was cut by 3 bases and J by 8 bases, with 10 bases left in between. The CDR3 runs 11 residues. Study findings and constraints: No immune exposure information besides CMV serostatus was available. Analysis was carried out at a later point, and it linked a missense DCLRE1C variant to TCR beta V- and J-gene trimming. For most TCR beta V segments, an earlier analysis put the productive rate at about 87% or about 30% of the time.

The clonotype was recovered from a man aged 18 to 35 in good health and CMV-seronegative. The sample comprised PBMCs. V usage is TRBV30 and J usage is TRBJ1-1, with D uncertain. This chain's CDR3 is CAWSLRVEAFF. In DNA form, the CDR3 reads TGTGCCTGGAGCTTACGGGTAGAAGCTTTCTTT.